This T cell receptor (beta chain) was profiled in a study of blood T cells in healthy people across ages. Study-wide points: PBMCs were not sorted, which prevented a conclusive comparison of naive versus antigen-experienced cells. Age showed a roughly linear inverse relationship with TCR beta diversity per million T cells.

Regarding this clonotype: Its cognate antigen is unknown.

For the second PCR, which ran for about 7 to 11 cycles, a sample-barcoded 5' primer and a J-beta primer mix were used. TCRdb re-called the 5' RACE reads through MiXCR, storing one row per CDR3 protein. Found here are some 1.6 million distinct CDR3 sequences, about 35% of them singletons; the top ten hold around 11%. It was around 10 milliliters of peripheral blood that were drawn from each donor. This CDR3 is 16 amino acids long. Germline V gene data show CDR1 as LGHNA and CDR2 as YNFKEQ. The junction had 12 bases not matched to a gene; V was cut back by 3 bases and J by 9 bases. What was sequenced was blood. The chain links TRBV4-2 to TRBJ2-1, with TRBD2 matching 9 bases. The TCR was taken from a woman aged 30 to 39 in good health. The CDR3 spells CASSQGGGGGAFEQFF. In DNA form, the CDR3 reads TGTGCCAGCAGCCAGGGCGGTGGCGGGGGGGCTTTTGAGCAGTTCTTC.